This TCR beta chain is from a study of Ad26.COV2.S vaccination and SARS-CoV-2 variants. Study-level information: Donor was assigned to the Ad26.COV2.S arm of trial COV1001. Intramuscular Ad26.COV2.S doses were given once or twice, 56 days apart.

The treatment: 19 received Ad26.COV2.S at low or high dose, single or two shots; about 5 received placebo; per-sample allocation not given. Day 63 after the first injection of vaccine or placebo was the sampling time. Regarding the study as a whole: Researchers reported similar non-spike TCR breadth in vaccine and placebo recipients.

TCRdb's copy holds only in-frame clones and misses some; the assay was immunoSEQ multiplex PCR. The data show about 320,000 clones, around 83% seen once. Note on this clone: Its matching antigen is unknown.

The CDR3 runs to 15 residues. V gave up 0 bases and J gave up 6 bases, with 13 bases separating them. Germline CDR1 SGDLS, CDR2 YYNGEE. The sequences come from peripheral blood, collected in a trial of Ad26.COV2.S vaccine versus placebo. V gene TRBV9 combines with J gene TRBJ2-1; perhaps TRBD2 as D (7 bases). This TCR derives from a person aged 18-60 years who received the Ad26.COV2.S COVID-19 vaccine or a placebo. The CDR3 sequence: CASSVDLRGPNEQFF. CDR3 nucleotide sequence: TGTGCCAGCAGCGTAGACTTGCGGGGGCCCAATGAGCAGTTCTTC.